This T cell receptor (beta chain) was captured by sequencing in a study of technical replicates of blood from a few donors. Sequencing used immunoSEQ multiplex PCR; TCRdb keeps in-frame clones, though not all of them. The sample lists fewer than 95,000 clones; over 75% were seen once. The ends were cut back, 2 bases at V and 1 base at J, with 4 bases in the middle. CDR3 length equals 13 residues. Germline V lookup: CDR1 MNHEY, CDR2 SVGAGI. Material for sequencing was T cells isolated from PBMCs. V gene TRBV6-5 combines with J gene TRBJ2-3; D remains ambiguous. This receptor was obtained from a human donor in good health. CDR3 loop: CASSYRGTDTQYF. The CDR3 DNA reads TGTGCCAGCAGTTACAGAGGCACAGATACGCAGTATTTT.